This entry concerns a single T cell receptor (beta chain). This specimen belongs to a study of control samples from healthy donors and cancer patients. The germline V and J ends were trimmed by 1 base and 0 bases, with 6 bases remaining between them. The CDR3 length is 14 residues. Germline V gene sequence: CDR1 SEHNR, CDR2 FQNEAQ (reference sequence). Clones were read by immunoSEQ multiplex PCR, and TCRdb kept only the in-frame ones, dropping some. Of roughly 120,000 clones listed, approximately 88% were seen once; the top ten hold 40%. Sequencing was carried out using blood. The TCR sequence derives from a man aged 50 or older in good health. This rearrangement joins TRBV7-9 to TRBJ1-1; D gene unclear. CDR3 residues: CASSLEGMNTEAFF. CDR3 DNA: TGTGCCAGCAGCTTAGAGGGTATGAACACTGAAGCTTTCTTT.